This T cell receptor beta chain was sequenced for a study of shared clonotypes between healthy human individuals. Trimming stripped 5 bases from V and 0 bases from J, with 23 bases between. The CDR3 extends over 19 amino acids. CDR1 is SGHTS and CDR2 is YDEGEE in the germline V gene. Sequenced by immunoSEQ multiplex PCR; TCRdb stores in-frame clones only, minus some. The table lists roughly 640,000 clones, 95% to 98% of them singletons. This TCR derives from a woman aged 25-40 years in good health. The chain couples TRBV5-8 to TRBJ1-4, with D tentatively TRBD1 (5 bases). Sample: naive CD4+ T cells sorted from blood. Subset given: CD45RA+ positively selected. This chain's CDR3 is CASSGRVRGTIATNEKLFF. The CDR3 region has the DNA TGTGCCAGCAGTGGCAGGGTTCGTGGTACTATAGCAACTAATGAAAAACTGTTTTTT.